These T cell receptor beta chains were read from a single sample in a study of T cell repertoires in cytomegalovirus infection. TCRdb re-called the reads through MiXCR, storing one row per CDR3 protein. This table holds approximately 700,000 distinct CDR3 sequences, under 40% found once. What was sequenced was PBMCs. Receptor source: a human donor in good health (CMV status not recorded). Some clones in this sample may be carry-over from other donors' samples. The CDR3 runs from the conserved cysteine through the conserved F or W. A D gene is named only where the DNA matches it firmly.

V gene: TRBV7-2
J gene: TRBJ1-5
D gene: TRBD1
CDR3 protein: CASSSGTGAWSNQPQHF

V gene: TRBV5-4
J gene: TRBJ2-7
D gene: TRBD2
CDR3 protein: CASRPSGTTKTYEQYF

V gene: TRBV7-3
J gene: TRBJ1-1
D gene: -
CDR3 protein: CASSLRKGRGNTEAFF

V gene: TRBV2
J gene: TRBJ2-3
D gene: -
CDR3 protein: CASSPDGPSTDTQYF

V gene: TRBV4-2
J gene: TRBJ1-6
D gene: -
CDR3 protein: CASNGHTASPLHF

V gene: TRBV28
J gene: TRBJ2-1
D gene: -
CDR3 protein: CASSLYSYNEQFF

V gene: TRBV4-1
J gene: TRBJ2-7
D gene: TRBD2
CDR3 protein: CASSQLAGVPSEQYF

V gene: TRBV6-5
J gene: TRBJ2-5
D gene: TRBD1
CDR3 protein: CASSYETGLGETQYF

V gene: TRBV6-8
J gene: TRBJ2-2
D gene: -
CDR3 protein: CASSYTLNSGFSGELFF

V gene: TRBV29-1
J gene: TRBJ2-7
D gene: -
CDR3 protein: CSVAFSLGYEQYF

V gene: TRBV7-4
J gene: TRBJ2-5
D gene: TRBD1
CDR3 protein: CASSLEPTGIETQYF

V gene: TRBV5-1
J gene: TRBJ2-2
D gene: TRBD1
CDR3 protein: CASSLADRGPVTGELFF

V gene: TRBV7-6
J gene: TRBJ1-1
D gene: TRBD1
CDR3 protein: CASSRGGTGNTEAFF

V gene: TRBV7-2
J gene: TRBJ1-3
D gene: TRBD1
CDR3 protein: CASSFQTGVGNTIYF

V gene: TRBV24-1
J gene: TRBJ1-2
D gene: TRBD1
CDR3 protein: CATSETGGYGYTF

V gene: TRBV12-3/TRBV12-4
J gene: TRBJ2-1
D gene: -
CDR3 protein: CASSLWREPSYNEQFF

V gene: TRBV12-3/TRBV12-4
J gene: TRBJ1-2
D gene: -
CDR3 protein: CASTTGPNYGYTF

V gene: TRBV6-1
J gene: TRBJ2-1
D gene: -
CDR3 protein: CASNEDNEQFF

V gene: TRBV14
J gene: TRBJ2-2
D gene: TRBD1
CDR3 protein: CASSQDWTGRTGELFF

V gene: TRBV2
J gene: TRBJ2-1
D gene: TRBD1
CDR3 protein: CASSGPGGAHNEQFF

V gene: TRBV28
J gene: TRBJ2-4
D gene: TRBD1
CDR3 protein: CASSSGQGLAKNIQYF

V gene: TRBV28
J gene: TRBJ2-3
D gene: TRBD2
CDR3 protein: CASSLSPRGVDTQYF

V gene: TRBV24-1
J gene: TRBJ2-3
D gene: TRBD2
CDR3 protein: CATSDSGGSDTQYF

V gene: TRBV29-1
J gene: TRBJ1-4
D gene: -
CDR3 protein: CSASPDSRLEKLFF

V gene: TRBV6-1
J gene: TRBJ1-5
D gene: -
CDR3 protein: CASSESTALQHF

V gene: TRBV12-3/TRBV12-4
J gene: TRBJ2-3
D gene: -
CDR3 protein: CASSLSQTRTGADTQYF

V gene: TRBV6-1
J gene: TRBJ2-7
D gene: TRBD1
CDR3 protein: CASSVMGQGKYEQYF

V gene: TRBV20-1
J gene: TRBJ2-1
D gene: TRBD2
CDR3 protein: CSARVGGFNEQFF